Shown below are 15 T cell receptor beta chains from a single sample sequenced in a study of cytomegalovirus exposure and HLA in healthy donors. Primers for the PCR totalled 60 Vbeta and 13 Jbeta. TCRdb keeps only in-frame clones here, not all; method: immunoSEQ multiplex PCR. The sample records around 200,000 clones, over 70% being singletons. Sequencing was performed on PBMCs. These receptors were taken from a woman aged 25 to 39 in good health and CMV-seropositive.

V and J are TRBV6-1 and TRBJ1-1; D might be TRBD1 (5 bases). CDR3 length: 12 amino acids. Germline V lookup: CDR1 MNHNS, CDR2 SASEGT. V lost 8 bases to trimming and J lost 8 bases, with 15 bases between them. The CDR3 sequence is CASVVGGTEAFF. CDR3 DNA sequence: TGTGCCAGCGTCGTCGGGGGGACCGAAGCTTTCTTT.

The chain has TRBV28 and TRBJ2-2, with 9 nucleotides matching TRBD2. Germline V lookup: CDR1 MDHEN, CDR2 SYDVKM. The trim removed 5 bases at V and 3 bases at J, leaving 1 base unmatched. This CDR3 contains 14 residues. The DNA for the CDR3 is TGTGCCAGCAGTCGGACTAGCGACACCGGGGAGCTGTTTTTT. Translating it yields CASSRTSDTGELFF. The full variable domain, in which reference TRBV28 and TRBJ2-2 provide the parts outside the CDR3, is DVKVTQSSRYLVKRTGEKVFLECVQDMDHENMFWYRQDPGLGLRLIYFSYDVKMKEKGDIPEGYSVSREKKERFSLILESASTNQTSMYLCASSRTSDTGELFFGEGSRLTVL.

This clone was counted a few times. J is TRBJ2-3 and V is TRBV4-1, with D possibly being TRBD2 (5 bases). Germline V gives CDR1 MGHRA, CDR2 YSYEKL. The CDR3 has 15 amino acids. Trimming removed 2 bases at V and 0 bases at J, with 9 bases between. The CDR3 DNA is TGCGCCAGCAGCCAATTTGCGGGCAGCACAGATACGCAGTATTTT. Its translation is CASSQFAGSTDTQYF.

The V gene is TRBV6-5, the J gene TRBJ2-1; 7 nucleotides match TRBD2. Unmatched junction bases numbered 5, after V lost 6 bases and J lost 9 bases. The CDR3 is 12 amino acids. Germline CDR1 MNHEY, CDR2 SVGAGI. The CDR3 DNA sequence: TGTGCCAGCAGCCGCAGGGAGGGTGAGCAGTTCTTC. Its protein product is CASSRREGEQFF.

The CDR3: CASSEMVAANEQFF. In DNA, the CDR3 is TGTGCCAGCAGTGAAATGGTAGCGGCAAATGAGCAGTTCTTC. This sequence joins TRBV6-1 and TRBJ2-1; possibly TRBD2 for D (6 bases). Germline values: CDR1 MNHNS, CDR2 SASEGT. The ends were cut back, 2 bases at V and 7 bases at J, with 12 bases in the middle. This CDR3 region has 14 residues.

V is TRBV19 and J is TRBJ1-2; D is uncertain. V gave up 7 bases and J gave up 4 bases, with 16 bases separating them. CDR1 and CDR2 from the germline V gene are LNHDA and SQIVND (reference sequence). CDR3 length equals 14 residues. CDR3 region: CASTSGSQFYGYTF. The CDR3 DNA follows: TGTGCCAGTACTTCCGGGAGCCAATTCTATGGCTACACCTTC.

The V call is TRBV28, the J call TRBJ1-4, with 11 bases fitting TRBD1. CDR3 size: 15 residues. Germline CDR1 reads MDHEN; CDR2 reads SYDVKM. With 3 bases clipped from V and 8 bases from J, the junction kept 5 bases outside the gene matches. The CDR3 reads CASSLRGTGGEKLFF. CDR3 bases: TGTGCCAGCAGTTTGAGGGGGACAGGGGGGGAAAAACTGTTTTTT.

The V and J genes are TRBV5-6 and TRBJ1-3; 10 nucleotides line up with TRBD1. Germline V gene sequence: CDR1 SGHDT, CDR2 YYEEEE. V dropped 4 bases and J dropped 2; count of bases not matched to a gene: 6. CDR3 length: 16 residues. As DNA, the CDR3 is TGTGCCAGCAGCCTGACGACAGGGGGCACTGGAAACACCATATATTTT. It translates to CASSLTTGGTGNTIYF.

CDR3 nucleotides: TGTGCCAGCAGTTTTGCGGGAGCCTACGAGCAGTACTTC. As protein: CASSFAGAYEQYF. The genes are TRBV28 and TRBJ2-7; 7 nucleotides line up with TRBD2. Per the germline V gene, CDR1 is MDHEN and CDR2 is SYDVKM. The CDR3 covers 13 residues. J gave up 2 bases and V 3 bases, and 1 base lay outside the gene matches.

Points on this clone: The germline gene is not matched at one end of the junction; a read error may be the cause. This sequence joins TRBV7-9 and TRBJ2-7; 10 nucleotides match TRBD1. CDR3 length: 15 amino acids. Germline values: CDR1 SEHNR, CDR2 FQNEAQ (reference sequence). CDR3 nucleotides: TGTGTCAGCAGCCCCCGGGGGACAGGGGTCTACGAGCAGTACTTC. It yields the protein CVSSPRGTGVYEQYF. Variable domain in full (rest from reference TRBV7-9 and TRBJ2-7): DTGVSQNPRHKITKRGQNVTFRCDPISEHNRLYWYRQTLGQGPEFLTYFQNEAQLEKSRLLSDRFSAERPKGSFSTLEIQRTEQGDSAMYLCVSSPRGTGVYEQYFGPGTRLTVT.

The chain uses TRBV5-1 and TRBJ2-1, with 10 nucleotides matching TRBD1. The CDR3 totals 14 residues. CDR1 and CDR2 (germline): SGHRS, YFSETQ. Trimming cost V 0 bases and J 10 bases; bases outside gene matches: 4. CDR3 protein: CASSLGDRGGEQFF. The CDR3 DNA follows: TGCGCCAGCAGCTTGGGGGACAGGGGTGGAGAGCAGTTCTTC. The entire variable domain, with the rest obtained from reference TRBV5-1 and TRBJ2-1, is as follows: KAGVTQTPRYLIKTRGQQVTLSCSPISGHRSVSWYQQTPGQGLQFLFEYFSETQRNKGNFPGRFSGRQFSNSRSEMNVSTLELGDSALYLCASSLGDRGGEQFFGPGTRLTVL.

This clone was counted a few times. The chain links TRBV7-9 to TRBJ1-4, with no clear D. CDR1 SEHNR and CDR2 FQNEAQ come from the germline V gene (reference sequence). Trimming pared 6 bases from V and 8 bases from J, leaving 22 bases between. CDR3 length: 16 amino acids. This chain's CDR3 is CASSLSPGPGGEKLFF. Here the CDR3 DNA reads TGTGCCAGCAGTTTAAGCCCGGGCCCAGGAGGGGAAAAACTGTTTTTT.

The chain combines TRBV6-5 with TRBJ2-5, with 7 bases aligning to TRBD1. The CDR3 has 13 residues. V lost 2 bases and J lost 4; bases outside the gene matches: 1. Germline V CDR1 and CDR2: MNHEY, SVGAGI. CDR3 region: CASSYGTAETQYF. The CDR3 nucleotides read TGTGCCAGCAGTTACGGGACAGCAGAGACCCAGTACTTC.

J is TRBJ1-3 and V is TRBV10-3; no definite D call. The germline V and J ends were trimmed by 8 bases and 0 bases, with 14 bases remaining between them. The CDR3 extends over 15 amino acids. The germline gives CDR1 ENHRY, CDR2 SYGVKD. The DNA of the CDR3 is TGTGCCATCGCAAACAAGAACCTCTCTGGAAACACCATATATTTT. This gives the protein CAIANKNLSGNTIYF.

The genes are TRBV28 and TRBJ1-2, with D perhaps matching TRBD1 (6 bases). The length of the CDR3 is 15 residues. Germline V CDR1 and CDR2: MDHEN, SYDVKM. V was pared by 5 bases and J by 2 bases, with 15 bases between. In DNA form, the CDR3 reads TGTGCCAGCAGTCCATGGGACAACTCAAACTATGGCTACACCTTC. Protein sequence: CASSPWDNSNYGYTF.